The clone carrying this TCR beta chain was counted only a few times. Sample-barcoded 5' priming and a J-beta primer mix drove a second PCR of 7 to 11 cycles. TCRdb re-called the 5' RACE reads with MiXCR, one entry per CDR3 protein. The table has about 800,000 distinct CDR3 sequences, 25% seen once. The data are from a study of blood T cells in healthy people across ages. Germline values: CDR1 SGHDN, CDR2 FVKESK. The CDR3 runs to 18 residues. Trimming stripped 0 bases from V and 0 bases from J, with 18 bases between. All donors came from Russia, were Caucasian and healthy, and spanned ages roughly 6 to 100. These records were also assigned to another study, of T cells of mothers and their children. That paper adds: The search for persistent microchimeric T cell clones detected none.

The V and J genes are TRBV14 and TRBJ2-7; the D gene could be TRBD1 or TRBD2 (5 bases each). The sequence was collected from a boy aged 5-17 years in good health. Material for sequencing was blood. CDR3 sequence reads: CASSQDQPPGRNSYEQYF. The CDR3 DNA is TGTGCCAGCAGCCAAGATCAGCCCCCGGGACGGAACTCCTACGAGCAGTACTTC.